The 8 T cell receptor beta chains in this list originate from one sample, sequenced in a study of shared clonotypes between healthy human individuals. TCRdb's copy holds only in-frame clones and misses some; the assay was immunoSEQ multiplex PCR. Of over a million clones listed, about 98% are singletons. The sequenced sample consisted of naive CD4+ T cells sorted from blood. Subset given: CD45RA+ positively selected. The source is a man aged 30 to 39 in good health.

This chain joins TRBV29-1 and TRBJ2-1; D possibly corresponds to TRBD2 (7 bases). In germline, CDR1 is SQVTM, CDR2 ANQGSEA. The CDR3 totals 13 residues. V was shortened by 7 bases and J by 2 bases, with 12 bases between the two germline ends. CDR3 DNA sequence: TGCAGCGGGGGGGGACAAGCCTACAATGAGCAGTTCTTC. Its protein is CSGGGQAYNEQFF.

This clone was seen once. The chain is built from TRBV15 and TRBJ2-2; TRBD2 agrees at 7 bases. The CDR3 runs to 16 residues. Trimming at V came to 3 bases and at J to 3 bases, leaving 7 bases not matched to a gene. Per the germline V gene, CDR1 is LNHNV and CDR2 is YYDKDF (reference sequence). The CDR3 sequence is CATSRGFRGDTGELFF. In DNA, the CDR3 is TGTGCCACCAGCAGGGGATTTCGGGGGGACACCGGGGAGCTGTTTTTT.

The J gene is TRBJ1-1, the V gene TRBV5-4; no definite D call. The CDR3 contains 14 residues. Germline V gene sequence: CDR1 SGHNT, CDR2 YYREEE (reference sequence). Trimming left V 4 bases short and J 1 base short, with 11 bases between. The chain's CDR3 is CASSRLQRNTEAFF. As DNA, the CDR3 is TGTGCCAGCAGCCGTCTCCAGAGGAACACTGAAGCTTTCTTT.

This clone was counted a single time. This chain connects TRBV6-1 to TRBJ2-3; tentatively, D is TRBD1 (6 bases). V was cut by 2 bases and J by 5 bases, with 11 bases left in between. The CDR3 spans 14 residues. CDR1 and CDR2 from the germline V gene are MNHNS and SASEGT. CDR3 coding DNA: TGTGCCAGCAGTGAACTGGGGGCGCGAGATACGCAGTATTTT. Translating it yields CASSELGARDTQYF.

V usage is TRBV19 and J usage is TRBJ2-1, with 10 nucleotides matching TRBD2. With 8 bases clipped from V and 7 bases from J, the junction kept 11 bases outside the gene matches. CDR1 is LNHDA, CDR2 SQIVND, per germline (reference sequence). The CDR3 contains 15 residues. CDR3 sequence (DNA): TGTGCCAGTCGCATCTCTAGCGGGAGTGTGAATGAGCAGTTCTTC. Its translation is CASRISSGSVNEQFF.

V is TRBV18 and J is TRBJ2-7, with 8 bases that match TRBD2. The CDR3 is 15 residues long. The germline gives CDR1 KGHSH, CDR2 LQKENI. V was clipped by 3 bases and J by 2 bases; unmatched bases: 6. The CDR3 spells CASSPRGRGAYEQYF. CDR3 nucleotides: TGTGCCAGCTCACCCCGGGGGCGGGGGGCCTACGAGCAGTACTTC.

V and J are TRBV14 and TRBJ1-4; D not resolved. The ends were cut back, 2 bases at V and 5 bases at J, with 12 bases in the middle. The CDR3 spans 15 residues. Germline CDR1 and CDR2: SGHDN and FVKESK. CDR3 protein: CASSQTRPMNEKLFF. CDR3 in DNA: TGTGCCAGCAGCCAAACGCGGCCGATGAATGAAAAACTGTTTTTT.

This chain joins TRBV18 and TRBJ2-3, with D possibly matching TRBD2 (6 bases). Germline V lookup: CDR1 KGHSH, CDR2 LQKENI. The CDR3 has 17 residues. Trimming cost V 6 bases and J 2 bases, with 21 bases left between them. The CDR3 coding sequence is TGTGCCAGCTCTCCATCGCCTCCCGCGGGGCTCACAGATACGCAGTATTTT. It is translated as CASSPSPPAGLTDTQYF.